The 20 T cell receptor beta chains given below trace back to one sample, sequenced in a study of regulatory T cells in long-lasting Graves disease. Construction of the TCR beta libraries employed iRepertoire HTBI primers in conjunction with Arm-PCR of CDR3 regions. TCRdb re-called the multiplex PCR reads through MiXCR, storing one row per CDR3 protein. The sample yields a few hundred thousand distinct CDR3 sequences, approximately 14% seen once. The sample's time point: newly diagnosed GD, antithyroid drugs for less than 3 months. Construction of the TCR library relied on RNA isolated from PBMCs. In addition, the sample was reused for a study of T cells in Graves' hyperthyroidism and ophthalmopathy.

The starting material was peripheral blood mononuclear cells (PBMCs), obtained at new diagnosis, from a patient treated with antithyroid drugs. These receptor sequences come from a woman aged 45-65 years with Graves disease.

This clonotype was picked up many times. CDR3 sequence reads: CASSPLAGALPYEQYF. The CDR3 DNA follows: TGTGCCAGCAGTCCTCTAGCGGGGGCGCTTCCCTACGAGCAGTACTTC. The chain couples TRBV27 to TRBJ2-7; 10 nucleotides agree with TRBD2. V gave up 5 bases and J gave up 2 bases; unmatched junction bases: 9. The V gene's germline CDR1 is MNHEY and CDR2 SMNVEV (reference sequence). The CDR3 length is 16 residues.

This sequence joins TRBV29-1 and TRBJ2-5; 7 bases are a match to TRBD2. Germline trimming cut 6 bases from V and 4 bases from J; bases unmatched to any gene: 11. The germline V gene has CDR1 SQVTM and CDR2 ANQGSEA. The CDR3 sequence is 14 residues long. This CDR3 is CSVSPSGGLETQYF. As DNA, the CDR3 is TGCAGCGTATCCCCGTCGGGAGGTTTAGAGACCCAGTACTTC.

The J gene is TRBJ2-6, the V gene TRBV19; 12 bases fit TRBD1. The V segment lost 5 bases and the J segment 2 bases; nucleotides outside the gene matches: 4. CDR3 length: 17 residues. CDR1 and CDR2 from the germline V gene are LNHDA and SQIVND (reference sequence). The CDR3 coding sequence is TGTGCCAGTAGTCCGGGACAGGGGGCCCCTGGGGCCAACGTCCTGACTTTC. This codes for CASSPGQGAPGANVLTF.

The sample holds many counts of this clonotype. The V gene is TRBV20-1, the J gene TRBJ2-3; 16 bases match TRBD2. V shed 4 bases, J shed 4 bases, and the junction held 8 bases outside the gene matches. The V gene's germline CDR1 is DFQATT and CDR2 SNEGSKA (reference sequence). The CDR3 covers 17 residues. CDR3 sequence reads: CSAIAMGLAGGPDTQYF. CDR3 coding DNA: TGCAGTGCTATCGCCATGGGACTAGCGGGAGGGCCAGATACGCAGTATTTT.

This clonotype occurred many times. At one end the junction does not follow the germline gene, possibly because of a read error. The chain employs TRBV2 and TRBJ2-7, with 14 bases matching TRBD2. Germline V gives CDR1 SNHLY, CDR2 FYNNEI. The CDR3 sequence is 14 residues long. The CDR3: CASIEGLAGGEQYF. The CDR3 nucleotides are TGTGCCAGCATTGAAGGACTAGCGGGAGGCGAGCAGTACTTC.

This clonotype was observed a few times. The chain is built from TRBV6-2 or TRBV6-3 and TRBJ2-2; D uncertain. Germline V gene lookup returns CDR1 MNHEY and CDR2 SVGEGT. The CDR3 has 15 amino acids. Between the trimmed V and J ends, which lost 2 bases and 6 bases, there was a span of 13 bases. The CDR3 here is CASSYARTIAGELFF. DNA for the CDR3: TGTGCCAGCAGTTACGCCAGGACGATCGCCGGGGAGCTGTTTTTT.

J is TRBJ2-4 and V is TRBV7-2; TRBD2 might be the D (5 bases). Germline CDR1 SGHTA, CDR2 FQGNSA. Trimming pared 5 bases from V and 6 bases from J, leaving 14 bases between. This CDR3 is built from 14 residues. CDR3 sequence: CASSPYERRNIQYF. Written as DNA, the CDR3 is TGTGCCAGCAGCCCTTACGAGCGGAGAAACATTCAGTACTTC.

This clonotype has ten or more counts. The V gene is TRBV2, the J gene TRBJ2-7; weak D call: TRBD2 (6 bases). With 9 bases removed from V and 6 bases from J, the gap between germline ends came to 12 bases. The CDR3 runs to 11 residues. The V gene's germline CDR1 is SNHLY and CDR2 FYNNEI. The CDR3 bases are TGTGCCAGTGACGGAGGGACCGAGCAGTACTTC. Translating it yields CASDGGTEQYF.

This clonotype showed up many times. J is TRBJ2-7 and V is TRBV5-1, with TRBD2 matching 7 bases. Germline V gene data show CDR1 as SGHRS and CDR2 as YFSETQ. V was clipped by 3 bases and J by 2 bases; unmatched bases: 5. This CDR3 is built from 14 residues. CDR3 loop: CASSWASGTYEQYF. In nucleotides, the CDR3 is TGCGCCAGCAGCTGGGCTAGCGGTACCTACGAGCAGTACTTC.

This clonotype came up a few times. The junction departs from the called germline gene at one end, perhaps through a read error. CDR3 coding DNA: TGTGCCAGCACCGCCGGGGGATCTCGGGCCATATTC. Translation gives CASTAGGSRAIF. The chain uses TRBV28 and TRBJ1-2, with D possibly TRBD1 on 5 matching bases. There are 12 residues in the CDR3. From germline, CDR1 is MDHEN and CDR2 SYDVKM.

This clonotype was counted at least ten times. This chain joins TRBV7-2 and TRBJ2-7; 8 positions match TRBD2. Looked up from germline, CDR1 is SGHTA and CDR2 is FQGNSA. CDR3 size: 16 residues. Losses at the gene ends were 5 bases for V and 2 bases for J; bases not matched to a gene: 11. CDR3: CASSPISAGAAYEQYF. The DNA of the CDR3 is TGTGCCAGCAGCCCCATATCAGCGGGGGCGGCCTACGAGCAGTACTTC.

V usage is TRBV14 and J usage is TRBJ1-6; TRBD1 matches at 8 bases. Looked up from germline, CDR1 is SGHDN and CDR2 is FVKESK. V lost 3 bases and J lost 10; bases outside the gene matches: 5. The length of the CDR3 is 14 residues. CDR3 in amino acids: CASSQTGESSPLHF. Written as DNA, the CDR3 is TGTGCCAGCAGCCAGACAGGGGAGAGCTCACCCCTCCACTTT. Looking up the rest from reference TRBV14 and TRBJ1-6 gives the full variable domain: EAGVTQFPSHSVIEKGQTVTLRCDPISGHDNLYWYRRVMGKEIKFLLHFVKESKQDESGMPNNRFLAERTGGTYSTLKVQPAELEDSGVYFCASSQTGESSPLHFGNGTRLTVT.

This clonotype was counted between two and nine times. J is TRBJ1-3 and V is TRBV7-9, with D hard to call. In germline, CDR1 is SEHNR, CDR2 FQNEAQ (reference sequence). This CDR3 is built from 15 residues. Trimming took 10 bases from V and 0 from J, leaving 16 bases between them. The CDR3 DNA reads as TGTGCCACCCCGACGAACGCCATCTCTGGAAACACCATATATTTT. Its protein is CATPTNAISGNTIYF.

This chain connects TRBV25-1 to TRBJ2-1, with TRBD2 matching 8 bases. This CDR3 has 15 amino acids. The germline gives CDR1 MGHDK, CDR2 SYGVNS. The junction had 5 bases not matched to a gene; V was cut back by 4 bases and J by 3 bases. The CDR3 bases are TGTGCCAGCAGTGGAGATAGCGGGAACTACAATGAGCAGTTCTTC. Translation gives CASSGDSGNYNEQFF.

This sequence joins TRBV7-6 and TRBJ2-3; D is unclear. Trimming took off 5 bases at V and 3 bases at J, with 15 bases between the two ends. CDR1 and CDR2 from the germline V gene are SGHVS and FNYEAQ. CDR3 size: 15 residues. The CDR3 coding sequence is TGTGCCAGCAGCCCCGCGGTGGAGTCGACAGATACGCAGTATTTT. Encoded protein: CASSPAVESTDTQYF.

This clonotype was counted at least ten times. The rearrangement links TRBV12-3 or TRBV12-4 to TRBJ1-6, with 8 bases matching TRBD1. The CDR3 consists of 16 residues. Trimming at V came to 0 bases and at J to 7 bases, leaving 5 bases not matched to a gene. The CDR3 loop is CASSLAGQALNSPLHF. In DNA form, the CDR3 reads TGTGCCAGCAGTTTAGCGGGACAGGCGTTGAATTCACCCCTCCACTTT.

This clonotype appeared many times. V is TRBV3-1 and J is TRBJ2-4; 9 positions agree with TRBD1. The CDR3 is 14 amino acids. Germline loops: CDR1 LGHDT, CDR2 YNNKEL (reference sequence). The V and J ends lost 1 base and 7 bases, in that order; junction bases with no gene match: 2. In DNA form, the CDR3 reads TGTGCCAGCAGCCAAGCCGGGACAGGGAACATTCAGTACTTC. It translates to CASSQAGTGNIQYF. Based on the CDR3 plus reference TRBV3-1 and TRBJ2-4, the full variable domain is DTAVSQTPKYLVTQMGNDKSIKCEQNLGHDTMYWYKQDSKKFLKIMFSYNNKELIINETVPNRFSPKSPDKAHLNLHINSLELGDSAVYFCASSQAGTGNIQYFGAGTRLSVL.

This clonotype was seen many times. The J gene is TRBJ2-1, the V gene TRBV2; 10 bases align to TRBD2. The germline CDR1 and CDR2 sequences are SNHLY and FYNNEI. The V segment lost 8 bases and the J segment 8 bases; nucleotides outside the gene matches: 9. CDR3 length: 14 amino acids. This CDR3 is CASGGASGSYEQFF. The CDR3 DNA sequence: TGTGCCAGCGGTGGGGCTAGCGGGAGCTATGAGCAGTTCTTC.

V usage is TRBV20-1 and J usage is TRBJ2-1, with 11 positions matching TRBD2. The V gene end was trimmed by 0 bases and the J gene end by 1 base; junction bases not matched to a gene: 8. The CDR3 spans 18 residues. In germline, CDR1 is DFQATT, CDR2 SNEGSKA (reference sequence). The chain's CDR3 is CSARDSGTSGYSYNEQFF. The CDR3 DNA reads TGCAGTGCTAGAGATTCGGGGACTAGCGGTTATTCCTACAATGAGCAGTTCTTC.

This clonotype was seen only a few times. This may be a read error, as it is one base from a much larger clone. J is TRBJ2-2 and V is TRBV28, with D perhaps matching TRBD2 (5 bases). The germline V gene encodes CDR1 MDHEN and CDR2 SYDVKM. There are 13 residues in the CDR3. The CDR3: CASSLPHTGEPFF. CDR3 in DNA: TGTGCCAGCAGTTTACCTCACACCGGGGAGCCGTTTTTT.